The 20 T cell receptor beta chains given below trace back to one sample, sequenced in a study of T cells in Graves' hyperthyroidism and ophthalmopathy. TCR beta CDR3 region amplification was performed from RNA transcripts. An initial round of RT-PCR targeting the TCR CDR3 relied on the HTBI primer set. MiXCR was run by TCRdb on the multiplex PCR reads, yielding one entry per CDR3 protein. The sample contains some 350,000 distinct CDR3 sequences, roughly 15% of which appear only once. Material: blood. These receptors were collected from a woman aged 40-49 years with Graves' ophthalmopathy.

J is TRBJ2-1 and V is TRBV11-2; 14 nucleotides agree with TRBD2. V lost 5 bases and J lost 5; bases outside the gene matches: 11. CDR1 and CDR2 (germline): SGHAT, FQNNGV. The CDR3 sequence is 18 residues long. CDR3 protein: CASSRPTSGGAFDNEQFF. DNA for the CDR3: TGTGCCAGCAGCCGCCCGACTAGCGGGGGGGCTTTTGACAATGAGCAGTTCTTC.

This clonotype has a handful of counts. The genes are TRBV19 and TRBJ2-1, with 8 bases fitting TRBD2. The CDR3 length is 14 residues. The germline CDR1 and CDR2 sequences are LNHDA and SQIVND (reference sequence). V shed 6 bases and J 9 bases; nucleotides not matched to a gene: 10. CDR3: CASSVGGRKGEQFF. The CDR3 nucleotides read TGTGCCAGTAGCGTCGGCGGGAGGAAGGGTGAGCAGTTCTTC. The full variable domain, its missing parts supplied by reference TRBV19 and TRBJ2-1, is DGGITQSPKYLFRKEGQNVTLSCEQNLNHDAMYWYRQDPGQGLRLIYYSQIVNDFQKGDIAEGYSVSREKKESFPLTVTSAQKNPTAFYLCASSVGGRKGEQFFGPGTRLTVL.

This clonotype was found many times. CDR3 amino acids: CASQVGSETQYF. CDR3 sequence (DNA): TGTGCCAGCCAGGTCGGTTCCGAGACCCAGTACTTC. The chain has TRBV6-1 and TRBJ2-5; the D is unclear. The CDR3 contains 12 residues. The V gene lost 8 bases and the J gene lost 5 bases, with 12 bases spanning the gap. The germline CDR1 and CDR2 sequences are MNHNS and SASEGT.

V is TRBV14 and J is TRBJ2-3; TRBD2 is a possible D gene (6 bases). Germline CDR1 is SGHDN and CDR2 is FVKESK. V was pared by 0 bases and J by 8 bases, with 15 bases between. The CDR3 extends over 15 amino acids. CDR3 residues: CASSQDRPGLGTQYF. The CDR3 DNA sequence: TGTGCCAGCAGCCAAGATCGACCGGGACTCGGTACGCAGTATTTT.

This clonotype was counted only a few times. The gene calls are TRBV5-7 and TRBJ2-5; 7 bases match TRBD2. TRBV5-7 is filed as an ORF, its function uncertain. J gave up 2 bases and V 5 bases, and 6 bases lay outside the gene matches. The CDR3 contains 14 residues. CDR3 DNA sequence: TGTGCCAGCAGAGGGAGGGGTAAACAAGAGACCCAGTACTTC. Its protein is CASRGRGKQETQYF.

In this sample, this clonotype turned up many times. The chain recombines TRBV15 with TRBJ2-2; tentative D call: TRBD1 (6 bases). The germline V gene has CDR1 LNHNV and CDR2 YYDKDF (reference sequence). The CDR3 covers 17 residues. V lost 2 bases, J lost 6 bases, and 19 bases lay in between. The CDR3, as DNA: TGTGCCACCAGCAGAACCATTGACAGGATGAGGTCCGGGGAGCTGTTTTTT. Translated: CATSRTIDRMRSGELFF.

This clonotype was seen many times. The chain joins TRBV6-1 to TRBJ1-5; D is possibly TRBD1 (5 bases). The V and J ends lost 6 bases and 5 bases respectively, with 29 bases between them. The CDR3 spans 19 residues. Germline CDR1 and CDR2: MNHNS and SASEGT. The CDR3 protein is CASRAFPGRHVGIDQPQHF. The CDR3 DNA follows: TGTGCCAGCAGAGCCTTCCCGGGACGACACGTAGGAATCGATCAGCCCCAGCATTTT.

The rearrangement joins TRBV29-1 to TRBJ2-5; D remains unclear. Germline lookup yields CDR1 SQVTM and CDR2 ANQGSEA. CDR3 length: 11 residues. The V gene lost 4 bases and the J gene lost 5 bases, with 8 bases spanning the gap. The CDR3 bases are TGCAGCGTTGTTCTAGGGGAGACCCAGTACTTC. Translating gives CSVVLGETQYF.

This clonotype was observed at least ten times. The chain has TRBV7-9 and TRBJ1-1, with D perhaps TRBD1 (5 bases). The CDR3 is made up of 17 amino acids. Germline V CDR1 and CDR2: SEHNR, FQNEAQ (reference sequence). Trimming pared 1 base from V and 3 bases from J, leaving 18 bases between. As DNA, the CDR3 is TGTGCCAGCAGCTTAGTAAGGGCTTTCGGGGGTCACACTGAAGCTTTCTTT. Encoded protein: CASSLVRAFGGHTEAFF.

The chain joins TRBV7-9 to TRBJ1-2, with TRBD1 matching 7 bases. Germline CDR1 is SEHNR and CDR2 is FQNEAQ (reference sequence). There are 16 residues in the CDR3. The V and J ends lost 0 bases and 4 bases, in that order; junction bases with no gene match: 8. CDR3 nucleotides: TGTGCCAGCAGCTTAGCGGTGGGGGCAGGGGGCTATGGCTACACCTTC. This gives the protein CASSLAVGAGGYGYTF.

This clonotype was recorded many times. The chain carries TRBV12-3 or TRBV12-4 and TRBJ2-7, with TRBD2 matching over 8 bases. With 8 bases clipped from V and 4 bases from J, the junction kept 10 bases outside the gene matches. CDR3 size: 14 residues. For the CDR3, the DNA is TGTGCCAGCTCTTACGGGGGGGTTATTTACGAGCAGTACTTC. Its translation is CASSYGGVIYEQYF.

The V call is TRBV9, the J call TRBJ2-7; D tentatively reads TRBD1 or TRBD2 (5 bases each). Germline V gives CDR1 SGDLS, CDR2 YYNGEE. This CDR3 has 15 residues. Trimming took off 4 bases at V and 4 bases at J, with 18 bases between the two ends. The DNA for the CDR3 is TGTGCCAGCAGCCCTGGGGGAGCGGAGGTATACGAGCAGTACTTC. Translation gives CASSPGGAEVYEQYF.

There are many counts of this clonotype. The rearrangement joins TRBV10-2 to TRBJ1-1; no clear D. Per germline, CDR1 WSHSY and CDR2 SAAADI. The V and J ends lost 8 bases and 2 bases respectively, with 12 bases between them. The CDR3 is 13 amino acids. The CDR3 DNA reads as TGCGCCAGCTCCCGACGGGGAAACACTGAAGCTTTCTTT. Translated, it gives CASSRRGNTEAFF.

This clonotype appeared many times. The chain is built from TRBV28 and TRBJ2-7, with D perhaps TRBD2 (6 bases). Trimming removed 7 bases from V and 2 bases from J, with 18 bases in between. Germline CDR1 MDHEN, CDR2 SYDVKM. The CDR3 covers 15 residues. The CDR3 reads CASIQGDGGTYEQYF. The CDR3 region has the DNA TGTGCCAGCATCCAAGGGGACGGGGGTACCTACGAGCAGTACTTC.

This clonotype was picked up a small number of times. The chain has TRBV19 and TRBJ1-4; D gene ambiguous. V dropped 3 bases and J dropped 4 bases, with 9 bases sitting between them. This CDR3 is 14 amino acids long. Germline-derived CDR1 and CDR2 are LNHDA and SQIVND (reference sequence). CDR3: CASSMERINEKLFF. In DNA, the CDR3 is TGTGCCAGTAGTATGGAGAGAATTAATGAAAAACTGTTTTTT.

In its sample, this clonotype was seen many times. V and J are TRBV28 and TRBJ2-7; perhaps TRBD2 as D (5 bases). The CDR3 is made up of 13 amino acids. The V gene lost 6 bases and the J gene lost 0 bases, with 9 bases spanning the gap. Looked up from germline, CDR1 is MDHEN and CDR2 is SYDVKM. Written as DNA, the CDR3 is TGTGCCAGCAGCCCGGGATACTCCTACGAGCAGTACTTC. This translates into CASSPGYSYEQYF.

V is TRBV7-6 and J is TRBJ2-1; D uncertain. The CDR3 runs to 13 residues. Germline V gene data show CDR1 as SGHVS and CDR2 as FNYEAQ. Between the trimmed V and J ends, which lost 4 bases and 7 bases, there was a span of 11 bases. CDR3 in amino acids: CASSSGFENEQFF. The CDR3 DNA is TGTGCCAGCAGCTCGGGTTTCGAGAATGAGCAGTTCTTC. The entire variable domain, with the rest obtained from reference TRBV7-6 and TRBJ2-1, is as follows: GAGVSQSPRYKVTKRGQDVALRCDPISGHVSLYWYRQALGQGPEFLTYFNYEAQQDKSGLPNDRFSAERPEGSISTLTIQRTEQRDSAMYRCASSSGFENEQFFGPGTRLTVL.

This clonotype has at least ten counts. This sequence joins TRBV11-2 and TRBJ2-1; TRBD2 agrees at 7 bases. CDR3 length equals 16 residues. Germline CDR1 is SGHAT and CDR2 is FQNNGV. Losses at the gene ends were 5 bases for V and 7 bases for J; bases not matched to a gene: 14. CDR3 sequence reads: CASSAPGTTIRNEQFF. The CDR3 nucleotides are TGTGCCAGCAGCGCTCCAGGGACTACTATAAGGAATGAGCAGTTCTTC. Complete variable domain (other parts from reference TRBV11-2 and TRBJ2-1): EAGVAQSPRYKIIEKRQSVAFWCNPISGHATLYWYQQILGQGPKLLIQFQNNGVVDDSQLPKDRFSAERLKGVDSTLKIQPAKLEDSAVYLCASSAPGTTIRNEQFFGPGTRLTVL.

The rearrangement joins TRBV4-2 to TRBJ2-1; 7 bases map to TRBD2. This CDR3 has 13 residues. The V gene's germline CDR1 is LGHNA and CDR2 YNFKEQ. With V trimmed by 0 bases and J by 15 bases, 8 bases remained unmatched. The CDR3 sequence is CASSQDEVTSMFF. The CDR3 DNA sequence: TGTGCCAGCAGCCAAGATGAGGTGACTAGCATGTTCTTC.

This chain joins TRBV19 and TRBJ1-5, with 9 bases matching TRBD1. CDR3 length: 16 amino acids. Germline V lookup: CDR1 LNHDA, CDR2 SQIVND (reference sequence). V trimming: 5 bases; J trimming: 0 bases; junction bases outside the gene matches: 5. CDR3 bases: TGTGCCAGTAGTCGGGACAGGGATTATAGCAATCAGCCCCAGCATTTT. Amino acids: CASSRDRDYSNQPQHF.